This TCR beta chain was sequenced for a study of T-cell reconstitution after alpha-beta-depleted transplantation in children. Preparation of the TCRbeta library was carried out with unique molecular identifiers. One entry per CDR3 protein, called by TCRdb with MiXCR from the PCR reads. The sample consists of hundreds of thousands of distinct CDR3 sequences, about 9.2% of them appearing once. This clonotype was recorded at least ten times. Germline V CDR1 and CDR2: LGHDT, YNNKEL (reference sequence). V gave up 2 bases and J gave up 1 base, with 8 bases separating them. This CDR3 is 14 amino acids long.

The clonotype originates from a human donor who donated a stem cell graft to a child with acute lymphoblastic leukemia. The chain couples TRBV3-1 to TRBJ1-1; D not certain. Here the sequenced sample was PBMCs from the stem cell graft donor, taken from the stem cell graft. The CDR3 loop reads CASSQHRQNTEAFF. As DNA, the CDR3 is TGTGCCAGCAGCCAACACCGGCAGAACACTGAAGCTTTCTTT.